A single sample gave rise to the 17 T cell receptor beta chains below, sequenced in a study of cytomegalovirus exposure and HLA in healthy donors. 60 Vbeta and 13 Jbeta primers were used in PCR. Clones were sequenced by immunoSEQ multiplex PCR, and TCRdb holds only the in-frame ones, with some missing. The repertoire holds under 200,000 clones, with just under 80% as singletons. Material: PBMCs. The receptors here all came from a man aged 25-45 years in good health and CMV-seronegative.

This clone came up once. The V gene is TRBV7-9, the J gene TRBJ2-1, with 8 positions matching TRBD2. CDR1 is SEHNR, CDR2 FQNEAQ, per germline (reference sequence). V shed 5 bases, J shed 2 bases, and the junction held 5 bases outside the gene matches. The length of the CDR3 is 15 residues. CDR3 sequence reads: CASSAGGGPYNEQFF. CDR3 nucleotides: TGTGCCAGCAGCGCGGGAGGCGGCCCCTACAATGAGCAGTTCTTC. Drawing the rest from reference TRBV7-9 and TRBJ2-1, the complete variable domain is DTGVSQNPRHKITKRGQNVTFRCDPISEHNRLYWYRQTLGQGPEFLTYFQNEAQLEKSRLLSDRFSAERPKGSFSTLEIQRTEQGDSAMYLCASSAGGGPYNEQFFGPGTRLTVL.

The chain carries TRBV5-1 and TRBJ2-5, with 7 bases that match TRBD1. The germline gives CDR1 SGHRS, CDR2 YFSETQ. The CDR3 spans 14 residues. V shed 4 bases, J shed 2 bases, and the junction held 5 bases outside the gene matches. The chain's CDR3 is CASSPGQEQETQYF. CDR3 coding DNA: TGCGCCAGCAGCCCCGGACAGGAACAAGAGACCCAGTACTTC.

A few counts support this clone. The CDR3 here is CASSDEVNTEAFF. The DNA for the CDR3 is TGTGCCAGCAGTGACGAGGTGAACACTGAAGCTTTCTTT. The chain employs TRBV2 and TRBJ1-1; no firm D call. CDR3 length: 13 amino acids. V lost 3 bases to trimming and J lost 0 bases, with 5 bases between them. Germline CDR1 and CDR2: SNHLY and FYNNEI. Combining the CDR3 with reference TRBV2 and TRBJ1-1 gives the whole variable domain EPEVTQTPSHQVTQMGQEVILRCVPISNHLYFYWYRQILGQKVEFLVSFYNNEISEKSEIFDDQFSVERPDGSNFTLKIRSTKLEDSAMYFCASSDEVNTEAFFGQGTRLTVV.

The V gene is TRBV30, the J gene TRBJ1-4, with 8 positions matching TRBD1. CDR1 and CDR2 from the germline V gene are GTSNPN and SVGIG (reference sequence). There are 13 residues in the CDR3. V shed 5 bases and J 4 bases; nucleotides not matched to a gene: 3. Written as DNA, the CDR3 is TGTGCCTGGGGGACAGGAAATAATGAAAAACTGTTTTTT. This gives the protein CAWGTGNNEKLFF.

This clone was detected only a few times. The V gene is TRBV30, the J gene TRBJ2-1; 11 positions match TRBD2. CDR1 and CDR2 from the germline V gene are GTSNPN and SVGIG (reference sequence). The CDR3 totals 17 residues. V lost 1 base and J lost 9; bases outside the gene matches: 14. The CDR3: CAWSATRPSGRKGEQFF. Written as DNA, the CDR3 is TGTGCCTGGAGTGCCACCCGTCCTAGCGGGAGGAAGGGTGAGCAGTTCTTC.

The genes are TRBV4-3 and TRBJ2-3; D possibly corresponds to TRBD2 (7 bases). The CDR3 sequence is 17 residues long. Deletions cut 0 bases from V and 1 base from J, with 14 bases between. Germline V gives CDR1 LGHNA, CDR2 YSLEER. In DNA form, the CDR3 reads TGCGCCAGCAGCCAAGATTCGGGGGGCATAGGCACAGATACGCAGTATTTT. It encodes CASSQDSGGIGTDTQYF.

This CDR3 reads CASTLLVGGASDTQYF. In nucleotides, the CDR3 is TGTGCCAGCACTTTACTAGTGGGGGGGGCCTCTGATACGCAGTATTTT. The chain links TRBV6-6 to TRBJ2-3; D is possibly TRBD2 (7 bases). The CDR3 is made up of 16 amino acids. Deletions cut 7 bases from V and 6 bases from J, with 23 bases between. Germline loops: CDR1 MNHNY, CDR2 SVGAGI (reference sequence).

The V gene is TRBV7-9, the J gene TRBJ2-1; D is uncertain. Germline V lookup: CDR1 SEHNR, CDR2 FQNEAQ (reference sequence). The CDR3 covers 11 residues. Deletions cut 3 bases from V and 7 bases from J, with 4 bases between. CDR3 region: CASSFRNEQFF. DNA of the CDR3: TGTGCCAGCAGCTTTCGGAATGAGCAGTTCTTC.

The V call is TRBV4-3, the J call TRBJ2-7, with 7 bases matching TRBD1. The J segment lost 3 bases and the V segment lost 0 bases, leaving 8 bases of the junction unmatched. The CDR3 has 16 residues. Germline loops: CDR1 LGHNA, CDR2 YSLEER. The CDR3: CASSQDPGTDYYEQYF. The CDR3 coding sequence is TGCGCCAGCAGCCAAGATCCCGGGACAGACTACTACGAGCAGTACTTC.

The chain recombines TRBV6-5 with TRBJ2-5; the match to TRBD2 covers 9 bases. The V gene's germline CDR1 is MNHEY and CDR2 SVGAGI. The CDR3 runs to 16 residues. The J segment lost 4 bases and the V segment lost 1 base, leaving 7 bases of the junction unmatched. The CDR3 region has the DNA TGTGCCAGCAGTTACTATAGCGGGAGAGTCGCAGAGACCCAGTACTTC. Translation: CASSYYSGRVAETQYF.

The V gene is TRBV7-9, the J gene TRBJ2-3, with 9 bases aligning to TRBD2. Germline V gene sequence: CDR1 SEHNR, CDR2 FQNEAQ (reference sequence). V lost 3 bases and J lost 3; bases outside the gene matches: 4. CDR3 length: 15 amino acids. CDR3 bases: TGTGCCAGCAGCTTTCGGGCGGGAGGGACAGATACGCAGTATTTT. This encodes CASSFRAGGTDTQYF.

As DNA, the CDR3 is TGTGCCAGCAGTTTACGACAGCGGAACACTGAAGCTTTCTTT. Protein sequence: CASSLRQRNTEAFF. The V call is TRBV27, the J call TRBJ1-1, with D possibly TRBD1 on 5 matching bases. Germline lookup yields CDR1 MNHEY and CDR2 SMNVEV (reference sequence). The CDR3 consists of 14 residues. Trimming took 2 bases from V and 1 from J, leaving 8 bases between them.

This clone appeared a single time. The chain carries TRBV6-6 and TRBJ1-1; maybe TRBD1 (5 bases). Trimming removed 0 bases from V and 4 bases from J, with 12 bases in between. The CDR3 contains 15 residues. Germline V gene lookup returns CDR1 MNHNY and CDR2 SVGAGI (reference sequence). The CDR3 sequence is CASSYSGGEGTEAFF. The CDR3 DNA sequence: TGTGCCAGCAGTTACTCGGGGGGAGAGGGCACTGAAGCTTTCTTT.

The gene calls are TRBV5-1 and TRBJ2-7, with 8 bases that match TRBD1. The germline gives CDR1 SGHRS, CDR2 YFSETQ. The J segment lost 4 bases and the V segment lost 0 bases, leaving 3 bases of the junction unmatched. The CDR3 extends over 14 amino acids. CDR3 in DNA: TGCGCCAGCAGCTTGGGGACAGGGCTATACGAGCAGTACTTC. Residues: CASSLGTGLYEQYF.

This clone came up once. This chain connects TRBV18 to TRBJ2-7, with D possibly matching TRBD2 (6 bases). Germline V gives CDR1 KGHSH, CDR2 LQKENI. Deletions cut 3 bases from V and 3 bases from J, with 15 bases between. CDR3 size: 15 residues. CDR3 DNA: TGTGCCAGCTCACCGCTCGGGGGAACTGACTACGAGCAGTACTTC. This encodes CASSPLGGTDYEQYF.

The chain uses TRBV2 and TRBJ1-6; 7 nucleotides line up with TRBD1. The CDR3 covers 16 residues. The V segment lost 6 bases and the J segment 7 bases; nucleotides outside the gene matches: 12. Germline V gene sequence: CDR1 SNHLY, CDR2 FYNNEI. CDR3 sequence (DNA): TGTGCCAGCAGGACCGAGACAGGGATTCAGAATTCACCCCTCCACTTT. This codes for CASRTETGIQNSPLHF.

Written as DNA, the CDR3 is TGTGCCAGCAGTTATGCAGGACAAAGTATCAATGAGCAGTTCTTC. This encodes CASSYAGQSINEQFF. V gene TRBV6-6 combines with J gene TRBJ2-1; D is perhaps TRBD1 (5 bases). Germline V gene data show CDR1 as MNHNY and CDR2 as SVGAGI (reference sequence). Between the trimmed V and J ends, which lost 3 bases and 6 bases, there was a span of 15 bases. The CDR3 is made up of 15 amino acids.